These 6 T cell receptor beta chains originate from one sample sequenced in a study of PD-L1 blockade in urothelial cancer. Profiled with immunoSEQ multiplex PCR; TCRdb holds only in-frame clones, not every one. The table shows just over 50,000 clones, with around three quarters occurring only once. This sample comprised PBMCs, obtained around atezolizumab (anti-PD-L1) treatment. These receptors originate from a man aged 65-85 years with urothelial cancer.

This chain uses TRBV7-3 with TRBJ2-7; no definite D call. Germline CDR1 is SGHTA and CDR2 is FQGTGA. V lost 1 base, J lost 0 bases, and 7 bases lay in between. The CDR3 totals 14 residues. DNA of the CDR3: TGTGCCAGCAGCTTAAATCGAGGCTCCTACGAGCAGTACTTC. It specifies CASSLNRGSYEQYF.

This chain links TRBV7-2 with TRBJ1-5, with 8 nucleotides matching TRBD1. CDR3 length: 14 residues. CDR1 and CDR2 from the germline V gene are SGHTA and FQGNSA. After removal of 4 bases from V and 2 bases from J, the junction contained 1 base not matched to a gene. In nucleotides, the CDR3 is TGTGCCAGCAGCTCGGACAGGGGCAATCAGCCCCAGCATTTT. Its protein product is CASSSDRGNQPQHF.

V usage is TRBV6-5 and J usage is TRBJ2-7; a possible D gene is TRBD1 (6 bases). This CDR3 region has 15 residues. V gave up 6 bases and J gave up 0 bases, with 15 bases separating them. Germline values: CDR1 MNHEY, CDR2 SVGAGI. DNA for the CDR3: TGTGCCAGCAGCCGCGGACAGACACCCTCCTACGAGCAGTACTTC. This encodes CASSRGQTPSYEQYF.

The genes are TRBV18 and TRBJ1-1; D not resolved. V lost 3 bases, J lost 5 bases, and 10 bases lay in between. CDR1 and CDR2 (germline): KGHSH, LQKENI. This CDR3 spans 13 amino acids. DNA for the CDR3: TGTGCCAGCTCACCTAAGAGCGGGACTGAAGCTTTCTTT. It specifies CASSPKSGTEAFF. Variable domain in full (rest from reference TRBV18 and TRBJ1-1): NAGVMQNPRHLVRRRGQEARLRCSPMKGHSHVYWYRQLPEEGLKFMVYLQKENIIDESGMPKERFSAEFPKEGPSILRIQQVVRGDSAAYFCASSPKSGTEAFFGQGTRLTVV.

The gene calls are TRBV5-1 and TRBJ2-2, with 7 bases aligning to TRBD1. From germline, CDR1 is SGHRS and CDR2 YFSETQ. The ends lost 3 bases at V and 2 bases at J; junction bases unmatched: 13. This CDR3 is 18 amino acids long. The CDR3 loop is CASSSLKQGTLNTGELFF. The CDR3 DNA reads TGCGCCAGCAGCTCGTTGAAACAGGGGACCCTTAACACCGGGGAGCTGTTTTTT.

V usage is TRBV5-8 and J usage is TRBJ1-6; D call uncertain. The V gene lost 2 bases and the J gene lost 5 bases, with 8 bases spanning the gap. The CDR3 length is 14 residues. Germline CDR1 reads SGHTS; CDR2 reads YDEGEE. The CDR3 nucleotides are TGTGCCAGCAGCTTATGGCGGAATAATTCACCCCTCCACTTT. It yields the protein CASSLWRNNSPLHF. The entire variable domain, with the rest obtained from reference TRBV5-8 and TRBJ1-6, is as follows: EAGVTQSPTHLIKTRGQQATLRCSPISGHTSVYWYQQALGLGLQFLLWYDEGEERNRGNFPPRFSGRQFPNYSSELNVNALELEDSALYLCASSLWRNNSPLHFGNGTRLTVT.